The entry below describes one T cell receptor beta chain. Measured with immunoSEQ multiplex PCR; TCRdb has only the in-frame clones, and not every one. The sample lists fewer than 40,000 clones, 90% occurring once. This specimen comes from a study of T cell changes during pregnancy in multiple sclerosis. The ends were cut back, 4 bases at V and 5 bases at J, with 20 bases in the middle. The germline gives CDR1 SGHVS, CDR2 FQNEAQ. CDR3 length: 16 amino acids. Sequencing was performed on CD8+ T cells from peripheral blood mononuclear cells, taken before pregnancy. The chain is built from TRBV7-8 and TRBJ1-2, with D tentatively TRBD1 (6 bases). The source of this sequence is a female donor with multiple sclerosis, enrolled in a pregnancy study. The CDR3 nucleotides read TGTGCCAGCAGCTCAGGGGCGGAAGGTTACTATTATGGCTACACCTTC. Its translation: CASSSGAEGYYYGYTF.